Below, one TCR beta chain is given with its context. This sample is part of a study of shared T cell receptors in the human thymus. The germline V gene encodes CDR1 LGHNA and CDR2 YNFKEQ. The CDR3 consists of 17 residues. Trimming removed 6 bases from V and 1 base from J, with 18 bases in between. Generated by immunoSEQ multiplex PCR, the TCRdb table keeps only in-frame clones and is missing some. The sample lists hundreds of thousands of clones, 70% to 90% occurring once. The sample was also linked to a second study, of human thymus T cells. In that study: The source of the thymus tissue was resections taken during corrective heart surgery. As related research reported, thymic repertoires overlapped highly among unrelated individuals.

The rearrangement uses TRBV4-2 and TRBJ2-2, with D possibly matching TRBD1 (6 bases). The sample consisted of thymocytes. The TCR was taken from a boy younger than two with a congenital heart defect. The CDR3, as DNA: TGTGCCAGCAGGGGCCGGACCGGGACAAAGAACACCGGGGAGCTGTTTTTT. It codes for CASRGRTGTKNTGELFF.